This T cell receptor (beta chain) originates from a study of OX40 agonist ivuxolimab in advanced cancers. Study as a whole: At doses from 0.01 to 10 mg/kg, patients were given intravenous ivuxolimab every 2 weeks. Melanoma, hepatocellular carcinoma, head and neck or renal cell cancer occurred in dose-escalation patients.

General study results and limits: Among expanded peripheral T cells, antigen specificity went undetermined.

This CDR3 contains 14 residues. With respect to this clone: Its antigen is undetermined.

Blood specimens came from baseline, cycle 4 day 1, and cycle 7 day 1. Profiling relied on immunoSEQ multiplex PCR, and the TCRdb table lists in-frame clones only, not all of them. The table has 6,000 to 8,500 clones, about 95% seen once; the top ten hold 10% to 12%. This sequence was found in an adult with an advanced solid tumor such as melanoma, head and neck, liver or kidney cancer. This chain joins TRBV21-1 and TRBJ2-3; the listed D gene, TRBD2, was not tested against the DNA. TRBV21-1 is designated a pseudogene. The starting material was CD4+ or CD8+ T cells sorted from blood, obtained in a trial of the OX40 agonist ivuxolimab. CDR3 in DNA: TGTGCCAGCAGCAAAGCGCAATCCCGGGATACGCAGTATTTT. Translated, it gives CASSKAQSRDTQYF.